The rows below give T cell receptor beta chains drawn from one sample of a study of shared clonotypes between healthy human individuals. TCRdb's table, derived via immunoSEQ multiplex PCR, lists solely in-frame clones and lacks some. The sample consists of over a million clones, around 74% of them appearing once. Sequencing was carried out using memory CD4+ T cells sorted from blood. Receptors originate from a man younger than 30 in good health. Both conserved end residues are part of each CDR3.

>TRBJ1-2|TRBV4-3
CASSQGWPGGGYTF
>TRBJ2-3|TRBV7-6
CASSLGPTDTQYF
>TRBJ1-4|TRBV7-2
CASSTNRGPATNEKLFF
>TRBJ2-2|TRBV30
CAWSDFWKSSGNVGELFF
>TRBJ1-3|TRBV7-3
CASSPGPSSGNTIYF
>TRBJ2-3|TRBV5-1
CASSFGGVWTDTQYF
>TRBJ2-2|TRBV11-2
CASPSSGGQFNTGELFF
>TRBJ1-4|TRBV6-6
CASSEGQGAEKLFF
>TRBJ1-3|TRBV5-1
CASSDTGNTIYF
>TRBJ2-1|TRBV18
CASSPPTGQGSSYNEQFF
>TRBJ2-3|TRBV2
CASRSIAGMADTQYF
>TRBJ1-2|TRBV7-8
CASTPRTPDNYGYTF
>TRBJ2-3|TRBV5-4
CASSTPAKGRAADTQYF
>TRBJ1-1|TRBV7-2
CASSFVKQGEAFF
>TRBJ2-4|TRBV30
CAWSPASGGAVIQYF
>TRBJ1-1|TRBV7-8
CASSPGHETGHTEAFF
>TRBJ1-5|TRBV19
CASTRDSSNQPQHF
>TRBJ2-7|TRBV5-4
CASSPDTSGSPHEQYF
>TRBJ2-7|TRBV7-8
CASSLTQPASYEQYF
>TRBJ2-1|TRBV19
CASSIGLLAGRYNEQFF
>TRBJ2-7|TRBV7-9
CASSTMVGEQYF
>TRBJ2-1|TRBV9
CASSVLPGASWARNEQFF
>TRBJ1-4|TRBV5-1
CASSLVIGQGEKLFF
>TRBJ2-7|TRBV6-5
CASSYSRTGGEQYF
>TRBJ1-6|TRBV30
CAWSEDRGYSPLHF
>TRBJ2-1|TRBV5-1
CASSLQTGPDSEQFF
>TRBJ2-2|TRBV7-9
CASSLTGAVGELFF
>TRBJ2-5|TRBV7-6
CASSPAGLETQYF